There are many counts of the clone carrying this TCR beta chain. The sample comes from a study of Graves' ophthalmopathy and Graves' hyperthyroidism. V lost 4 bases and J 3 bases, leaving 10 bases between the germline ends. The CDR3 is made up of 14 amino acids. Looked up from germline, CDR1 is SGDLS and CDR2 is YYNGEE. Investigators amplified TCR beta CDR3 regions from RNA transcripts. An initial RT-PCR round employing HTBI primers preceded a second-round multiplex PCR. Using its own MiXCR run on the multiplex PCR reads, TCRdb lists one record per CDR3 protein. The sample gives roughly 600,000 distinct CDR3 sequences, roughly 40% of which show up once; roughly 4% is in the top ten.

V is TRBV9 and J is TRBJ2-2; no reliable D call. The clonotype comes from an adult man with Graves' hyperthyroidism. Sequencing used peripheral blood or thyroid tissue (not recorded which). The CDR3 DNA follows: TGTGCCAGCAGCCCGAAGGATTACACCGGGGAGCTGTTTTTT. It specifies CASSPKDYTGELFF.